This T cell receptor (beta chain) emerged from a study of shared clonotypes between healthy human individuals. Regarding the study as a whole: Despite large depth, sorted-subset datasets appeared incompletely sequenced.

Using immunoSEQ multiplex PCR, the repertoire was profiled, and TCRdb retains in-frame clones only, with some absent. The sample yields about 680,000 clones, 92% seen once. Selected positively for CCR7 and CD45RO-negative, naive CD8 cells excluded terminally differentiated effector memory CD45RA+ cells. In regard to this clone: Its antigen is currently unknown.

The V and J ends lost 0 bases and 4 bases respectively, with 16 bases between them. The CDR3 totals 16 residues. CDR1 is SNHLY, CDR2 FYNNEI, per germline. The V call is TRBV2, the J call TRBJ2-7; D call uncertain. Sequenced input: naive CD8+ T cells sorted from blood. The receptor comes from a young man in good health. The CDR3 here is CASSEAGAEMGYEQYF. The CDR3 DNA sequence: TGTGCCAGCAGTGAAGCCGGCGCTGAGATGGGTTACGAGCAGTACTTC.